This T cell receptor beta chain came from a study of shared clonotypes between healthy human individuals (dated by TCRdb to the early 2020s). With regard to the full study: The cohort included three men and two women between 18 and 49 years of age. For each donor, three plates each were used for CD4 naive and CD4 memory, two plates were used for CD8 naive, and one plate was used for CD8 memory. The study deeply sequenced blood TCR repertoires of about 5 healthy adults to estimate repertoire size and the extent of clonotype sharing between individuals. Libraries were prepared and TCR repertoires were sequenced by different laboratories using diverse techniques, in order to increase sequencing depth and limit assay-specific biases. Each donor's leukapheresis produced roughly between about 0.9 and 9.5 billion PBMCs.

Using the deep immunoSEQ assay, TCR CDR3 regions were amplified from genomic DNA by multiplex PCR. Extracted genomic DNA from each cell subset was spread evenly across all wells of several immunoSEQ 96-well plates, with each plate serving as a replicate. For sorted subsets, around 0.2 ug genomic DNA, equal to 30,000 or so T cell genomes, was loaded into each replicate PCR. Purified libraries were quantified with a Qubit 3.0 fluorometer, sized on a Bioanalyzer 2100, and re-quantified with the KAPA Library Quantification kit. A separate single-read 150-cycle Illumina NextSeq 550 flow cell was used to sequence each immunoSEQ 96-well plate. As for the original processing: The immunoSEQ output contained only junctional sequences without quality scores, so filtering could not match that applied to full-length reads. Sequences were annotated with PyIR, a Python wrapper for IgBLAST v1.9, using IMGT germline references to assign V/J genes and CDR3. Reads were removed for weak V/J assignments (E-value above 1e-6), missing CDR3, stop codons, out-of-frame junctions, or ambiguous translated residues. V3J clonotypes were defined as sequences sharing an identical inferred V gene, J gene, and CDR3 amino acid sequence. The percentage overlap between two repertoires was calculated by dividing the number of shared unique clonotypes by the size of the smaller repertoire. RTK rarefaction, the Chao1 estimator, and Recon v2.1 estimates of unobserved clonotypes were used to assess repertoire richness. OLGA was used to compute generation probabilities for all TCRbeta clonotypes that the gDNA method yielded from a few donors. TCRdb holds this immuneACCESS table with in-frame rearrangements only. Some clones are missing; in checked studies, unresolved V genes explain under half, and the rest has no known cause. V, J and clone size are taken as reported in that table, and D and trimming were inferred from the DNA itself. The sample table records approximately 1,000,000 clones; about 80% of these occur just once. Jointly, the top ten make up approximately 0.5% of the sample.

With respect to this clone: Its antigen is currently not known. No much larger clone is present one base from it, and per-base qualities are unavailable.

Donors were healthy HIV-negative adults with no recently reported acute infections or vaccinations. Only Caucasian adults living in Nashville, Tennessee, USA were represented among the donors. CD4+ T cells were enriched by magnetic negative selection, after which naive cells were positively selected on CD45RA and the negative fraction was taken as the memory subset. Blood was collected by leukapheresis, and PBMCs were isolated by Ficoll-Histopaque density gradient centrifugation and then cryopreserved in liquid nitrogen vapor phase. Analytical flow cytometry was used to check the purity and quantity of each magnetically sorted T cell population. From each sorted fraction, genomic DNA was isolated and quantified by UV absorbance on a Nanodrop 2000c. Paper-wide results and their limitations: Compared with non-shared clonotypes, clonotypes shared by all four sorted-subset donors had higher generation probabilities. The genetic and exposure-history diversity represented was limited by the small number of donors. Incomplete sequencing was indicated by rarefaction of sorted-subset datasets, despite the large sequencing depth. About 5% of naive CD4, 3.5% of naive CD8, approximately 2% of memory CD4, and roughly 0.4% of memory CD8 clonotypes were shared across a handful of donors. Pairwise subsampling led to the expectation that sequencing depth would affect the degree of clonotype sharing among donors. Naive subsets generally had larger estimated clonotype richness than memory subsets did. Sampling was restricted to blood, and TCR repertoires in tissue are likely to differ from TCR repertoires in blood.

Inclusive of the bounding cysteine and phenylalanine, the CDR3 is 17 residues long. Just CDR3 DNA is preserved here, 51 bases in frame from base 1. Trimming accounts for 1 base at V and 2 bases at J, while the number of junction bases matched to no gene is 9. For CDR1 and CDR2, the germline V gene lists SGHVS and FQNEAQ. Sequencing was done on a sample of memory CD4+ T cells from PBMCs. The sample's cell subset or site label is to be understood as: CD45RA-negative fraction. The origin of this receptor is a man aged 18 to 30 in good health. Some clones in this sample may be carry-over from other donors' samples. The V and J segments used are TRBV7-8 and TRBJ1-2, and 8 junctional nucleotides match TRBD1. DNA sequence: TGTGCCAGCAGCTTAGGCTTCGGACAGGGACCCAACTATGGCTACACCTTC. Its product reads: CASSLGFGQGPNYGYTF.